The rows below give T cell receptor beta chains drawn from one sample of a study of T cell responses to AZD1222 COVID-19 vaccine. Sequencing was performed with immunoSEQ multiplex PCR; in TCRdb, only in-frame clones are kept and a portion is missing. The sample shows 160,000 or so clones, just over 90% of them seen only once. Sequenced material: peripheral blood, taken 28 days after the second AZD1222 dose. The receptors come from an adult who received the AZD1222 COVID-19 vaccine. The CDR3 runs from the conserved cysteine through the conserved F or W. Fields, in order: J gene, V gene, D gene, clone size, CDR3 protein, CDR3 DNA. A D gene is named only where the DNA matches it firmly. A row's size may be missing; if present it is once, few, many or a size class.

>TRBJ1-6|TRBV10-2|NA|once
CASSETDNSPLHF
TGCGCCAGCAGTGAAACAGATAATTCACCCCTCCACTTT
>TRBJ1-1|TRBV7-2|NA|NA
CASSFPREIPEAFF
TGTGCCAGCAGCTTCCCAAGGGAAATACCTGAAGCTTTCTTT
>TRBJ1-1|TRBV18|NA|NA
CASSQTRGLNTEAFF
TGTGCCAGCTCACAGACGAGGGGTTTAAACACTGAAGCTTTCTTT
>TRBJ2-5|TRBV7-8|NA|NA
CASSLARREETQYF
TGTGCCAGCAGCTTAGCGCGCAGGGAAGAGACCCAGTACTTC
>TRBJ2-3|TRBV6-6|NA|NA
CASRRIQGSTDTQYF
TGTGCCAGCAGGCGAATACAGGGTTCTACAGATACGCAGTATTTT
>TRBJ1-1|TRBV7-9|NA|NA
CASSLVQGYTEAFF
TGTGCCAGCAGCTTAGTACAGGGTTACACTGAAGCTTTCTTT
>TRBJ2-7|TRBV18|TRBD2|NA
CASSPRTSGSYEQYF
TGTGCCAGCTCACCCAGGACTAGCGGGTCCTACGAGCAGTACTTC
>TRBJ1-4|TRBV27|NA|NA
CASSYKPTNEKLFF
TGTGCCAGCAGTTACAAGCCAACTAATGAAAAACTGTTTTTT
>TRBJ2-7|TRBV6-6|NA|NA
CASSSTDYEQYF
TGTGCCAGCAGCTCGACTGACTACGAGCAGTACTTC
>TRBJ1-6|TRBV19|TRBD1|NA
CASSTGTENNSPLHF
TGTGCCAGTAGTACCGGGACAGAAAATAATTCACCCCTCCACTTT
>TRBJ2-2|TRBV9|TRBD1|NA
CATRRDSQTGELFF
TGTGCCACGAGAAGGGACAGTCAAACCGGGGAGCTGTTTTTT
>TRBJ2-1|TRBV9|NA|NA
CASSVTPDYNEQFF
TGTGCCAGCAGCGTAACCCCGGACTACAATGAGCAGTTCTTC
>TRBJ2-3|TRBV9|TRBD2|NA
CASGSGGGTDTQYF
TGTGCCAGCGGTAGCGGGGGGGGCACAGATACGCAGTATTTT
>TRBJ2-7|TRBV3-1/TRBV3-2|NA|NA
CASSQDRGEQYF
TGTGCCAGCAGCCAAGATCGAGGCGAGCAGTACTTC
>TRBJ1-6|TRBV6-1|NA|NA
CASSEARWARSPLHF
TGTGCCAGCAGTGAAGCGCGGTGGGCCCGATCACCCCTCCACTTT
>TRBJ1-2|TRBV9|NA|NA
CASSVASKLPSNYGYTF
TGTGCCAGCAGCGTAGCTTCGAAACTGCCGTCAAACTATGGCTACACCTTC
>TRBJ1-4|TRBV9|NA|NA
CASSPRGDEKLFF
TGTGCCAGCAGCCCACGTGGGGATGAAAAACTGTTTTTT
>TRBJ2-3|TRBV6-2/TRBV6-3|NA|NA
CASSYSTSTDTQYF
TGTGCCAGCAGTTACTCGACTAGCACAGATACGCAGTATTTT
>TRBJ2-7|TRBV6-6|TRBD1|NA
CASSPLQGAWNEQYF
TGTGCCAGCAGTCCACTACAGGGGGCCTGGAACGAGCAGTACTTC
>TRBJ2-7|TRBV10-3|NA|NA
CAISDQGSSYEQYF
TGTGCCATCAGTGACCAGGGTTCGAGCTACGAGCAGTACTTC
>TRBJ2-7|TRBV5-4|TRBD1|NA
CASSSYRTGSYEQYF
TGTGCCAGCAGCTCCTATCGGACAGGGTCCTACGAGCAGTACTTC
>TRBJ2-3|TRBV24-1|NA|NA
CATSDLTTDTQYF
TGTGCCACCAGTGATCTGACTACAGATACGCAGTATTTT
>TRBJ2-5|TRBV14|NA|NA
CASRQGRETQYF
TGTGCCAGCCGGCAGGGGCGGGAGACCCAGTACTTC
>TRBJ2-7|TRBV9|NA|NA
CASSVGPSRWGTYYEQYF
TGTGCCAGCAGCGTAGGCCCCTCACGGTGGGGGACCTACTACGAGCAGTACTTC
>TRBJ1-6|TRBV28|TRBD1|NA
CASSPSTRQGGNSPLHF
TGTGCCAGCAGTCCTTCAACCCGACAGGGAGGTAATTCACCCCTCCACTTT
>TRBJ2-3|TRBV28|NA|NA
CATTILSTDTQYF
TGTGCAACGACGATACTTAGCACAGATACGCAGTATTTT
>TRBJ2-7|TRBV10-2|NA|NA
CASRALDGTYEQYF
TGCGCCAGCAGGGCGCTGGACGGGACCTACGAGCAGTACTTC
>TRBJ2-1|TRBV10-3|NA|NA
CAISESPTYNEQFF
TGTGCCATCAGTGAGTCTCCGACATACAATGAGCAGTTCTTC
>TRBJ1-1|TRBV12-3/TRBV12-4|NA|NA
CASSPDTSTEAFF
TGTGCCAGCAGTCCCGACACGAGTACTGAAGCTTTCTTT
>TRBJ1-2|TRBV19|NA|NA
CASSRGYGYTF
TGTGCCAGTTCGAGGGGGTATGGCTACACCTTC
>TRBJ1-2|TRBV9|NA|NA
CASSGHRAAYGYTF
TGTGCCAGCAGCGGTCACAGGGCGGCCTATGGCTACACCTTC
>TRBJ2-3|TRBV7-9|TRBD2|NA
CASSLRTRQDTQYF
TGTGCCAGCAGCTTAAGGACTAGACAAGATACGCAGTATTTT
>TRBJ1-1|TRBV21-1|NA|NA
CASSPDTGGLSMNTEAFF
TGTGCCAGCAGCCCCGATACAGGGGGCCTCTCTATGAACACTGAAGCTTTCTTT
>TRBJ2-1|TRBV18|NA|once
CASSKGYNEQFF
TGTGCCAGCTCTAAGGGATACAATGAGCAGTTCTTC
>TRBJ2-2|TRBV7-9|NA|NA
CASSFPARNTGELFF
TGTGCCAGCAGCTTCCCCGCAAGGAACACCGGGGAGCTGTTTTTT
>TRBJ1-5|TRBV4-1|TRBD1|NA
CASSQGVGTVHSNQPQHF
TGCGCCAGCAGCCAAGGCGTCGGGACAGTCCATAGCAATCAGCCCCAGCATTTT
>TRBJ2-6|TRBV6-5|NA|NA
CASSQVSSGANVLTF
TGTGCCAGCAGTCAGGTTAGCTCTGGGGCCAACGTCCTGACTTTC
>TRBJ1-2|TRBV5-1|NA|NA
CASRRGTDYGYTF
TGCGCCAGCAGAAGGGGGACGGACTATGGCTACACCTTC
>TRBJ1-6|TRBV11-3|NA|NA
CASSWSYNSPLHF
TGTGCCAGCAGCTGGTCCTATAATTCACCCCTCCACTTT
>TRBJ2-7|TRBV27|NA|NA
CASSLRGALTEQYF
TGTGCCAGCAGTTTAAGGGGGGCGCTGACCGAGCAGTACTTC
>TRBJ2-1|TRBV20-1|NA|NA
CSASIGNEQFF
TGCAGTGCTTCTATTGGGAATGAGCAGTTCTTC
>TRBJ1-1|TRBV12-3/TRBV12-4|NA|NA
CATGQLNTEAFF
TGTGCCACTGGACAGTTGAACACTGAAGCTTTCTTT
>TRBJ2-7|TRBV27|NA|once
CASSLFGRSYEQYF
TGTGCCAGCAGTTTATTTGGCCGCTCCTACGAGCAGTACTTC
>TRBJ2-3|TRBV7-9|NA|NA
CASSSLEGGTDTQYF
TGTGCCAGCAGCTCACTAGAAGGGGGCACAGATACGCAGTATTTT
>TRBJ1-1|TRBV3-1/TRBV3-2|TRBD1|NA
CASSRKGAVEAFF
TGTGCCAGCAGTAGAAAGGGGGCCGTGGAAGCTTTCTTT
>TRBJ1-5|TRBV5-1|NA|NA
CASSLGGFNQPQHF
TGCGCCAGCAGCTTGGGTGGGTTCAATCAGCCCCAGCATTTT